Listed here are 13 T cell receptor beta chains from one sample, sequenced in a study of T cell clonality in common variable immunodeficiency. The study's findings and limits: Reportedly, TCR beta sequences from common variable immunodeficiency showed fewer deletions and N-nucleotide insertions.

Their cognate antigens are unknown. Assay: immunoSEQ multiplex PCR; the TCRdb copy retains only in-frame clones and omits some. The record shows about 42,000 clones for this sample, with no singletons present. Material: peripheral blood mononuclear cells. The source is a human donor with common variable immunodeficiency.

There are a few counts of this clone. This CDR3 is CASSPNDRSPLHF. Partial CDR3 DNA: TGTGCCAGCTCACCAAACGACAGATCACCC. The rearrangement uses TRBV18 and TRBJ1-6; a possible D gene is TRBD1 (5 bases). The CDR3 end falls 3 residues outside the read, so it is completed with the germline J gene. Germline CDR1 reads KGHSH; CDR2 reads LQKENI. There are 13 residues in the CDR3. V gave up 2 bases and J gave up 10 bases, with 9 bases separating them. The whole variable domain, filled in from reference TRBV18 and TRBJ1-6, reads NAGVMQNPRHLVRRRGQEARLRCSPMKGHSHVYWYRQLPEEGLKFMVYLQKENIIDESGMPKERFSAEFPKEGPSILRIQQVVRGDSAAYFCASSPNDRSPLHFGNGTRLTVT.

In its sample, this clone was seen many times. From the germline J gene comes the end of the CDR3, since the read stops 3 residues before it. The J gene is TRBJ2-3, the V gene TRBV12-3 or TRBV12-4; TRBD2 matches 11 bases. The trim removed 3 bases at V and 2 bases at J, leaving 13 bases unmatched. This CDR3 region has 19 residues. Here the CDR3 reads CASSLRPGTSGGVTDTQYF. Partial CDR3 DNA: TGTGCCAGCAGTTTGCGACCCGGGACTAGCGGAGGGGTCACAGATACG.

A word on this clone: The read is 3 residues too short to cover the CDR3 end, so that end is filled in from the germline J gene. The chain uses TRBV18 and TRBJ1-5, with D unresolved. V was pared by 5 bases and J by 7 bases, with 12 bases between. Germline CDR1 and CDR2: KGHSH and LQKENI. This CDR3 contains 13 residues. Incomplete CDR3 DNA: TGTGCCAGCTCATCCGACACCCAACAGCCC. Amino acids: CASSSDTQQP. The full CDR3 is CASSSDTQQPQHF.

This clone was picked up many times. The missing CDR3 end, 3 residues past where the read stops, is filled in from the germline J gene. The chain joins TRBV30 to TRBJ1-1; tentatively, D is TRBD1 (5 bases). The germline CDR1 and CDR2 sequences are GTSNPN and SVGIG (reference sequence). The CDR3 runs 15 residues. Trimming removed 7 bases from V and 0 bases from J, with 18 bases in between. CDR3 region: CALIRVAWMNTEAFF. CDR3 DNA, as far as it was read: TGTGCCTTAATCAGGGTAGCCTGGATGAACACTGAA.

This clone turned up a few times. The CDR3 goes on 3 residues after the read ends, and that part is filled in from the germline J gene. The chain has TRBV20-1 and TRBJ1-2; D is possibly TRBD1 (6 bases). V dropped 2 bases and J dropped 2 bases, with 9 bases sitting between them. The CDR3 is made up of 13 amino acids. In germline, CDR1 is DFQATT, CDR2 SNEGSKA (reference sequence). The DNA read from the CDR3 is TGCAGTGCTAGATACCAGGGGAACTATGGC. It translates to CSARYQGNYG. The CDR3, in full, reads CSARYQGNYGYTF.

A remark on this clone: The CDR3 end is not reached by the read, which stops 3 residues before it; the germline J gene fills it in. The chain carries TRBV19 and TRBJ1-1; 8 bases are shared with TRBD1. Germline CDR1 and CDR2: LNHDA and SQIVND (reference sequence). The CDR3 is 14 amino acids. The CDR3 DNA, read in part, is TGTGCCAGTAGTGCCGGGACAGGCCCGCTTGGA. Translated, it gives CASSAGTGPLG. The CDR3 reads in full as CASSAGTGPLGAFF. Based on the CDR3 plus reference TRBV19 and TRBJ1-1, the full variable domain is DGGITQSPKYLFRKEGQNVTLSCEQNLNHDAMYWYRQDPGQGLRLIYYSQIVNDFQKGDIAEGYSVSREKKESFPLTVTSAQKNPTAFYLCASSAGTGPLGAFFGQGTRLTVV.

There are a few counts of this clone. Read sequence stops 3 residues before the CDR3 end, and the germline J gene provides the missing end. The chain links TRBV13 to TRBJ2-1, with 11 bases fitting TRBD2. The V segment lost 2 bases and the J segment 5 bases; nucleotides outside the gene matches: 5. The CDR3 sequence is 16 residues long. The germline CDR1 and CDR2 sequences are PRHDT and FYEKMQ (reference sequence). The part of the CDR3 DNA that was read is TGTGCCAGCAGCTTACTAGCGGGGGGAATCGACAATGAG. Protein sequence: CASSLLAGGIDNE. The whole CDR3 reads CASSLLAGGIDNEQFF.

In this sample, this clone turned up a few times. The read stops 3 residues short of the end of the CDR3; the missing end is completed from the germline J gene. J is TRBJ2-7 and V is TRBV29-1; 13 bases align to TRBD2. The germline gives CDR1 SQVTM, CDR2 ANQGSEA. The J segment lost 2 bases and the V segment lost 0 bases, leaving 7 bases of the junction unmatched. This CDR3 region has 17 residues. The sequenced CDR3 bases are TGCAGCGTTGAAGAGAGGACTAGCGGGAGAATTACCTACGAG. It yields the protein CSVEERTSGRITYE. The whole CDR3 protein is CSVEERTSGRITYEQYF.

Concerning this clone itself: The read terminates 3 residues before the CDR3 end, so the remaining end is supplied by the germline J gene. This chain uses TRBV6-1 with TRBJ2-2; possibly TRBD1 for D (6 bases). V was shortened by 4 bases and J by 7 bases, with 16 bases between the two germline ends. This CDR3 has 15 residues. In germline, CDR1 is MNHNS, CDR2 SASEGT. The CDR3 is CASSVGSGVRGELFF. The DNA read from the CDR3 is TGTGCCAGCAGTGTAGGATCAGGGGTCCGCGGGGAG.

A remark on this clone: The sequence runs out 3 residues before the end of the CDR3; the remainder is reconstructed from the germline J gene. The chain recombines TRBV2 with TRBJ2-7; a weak D match, TRBD2 (5 bases). The CDR3 has 14 residues. V dropped 5 bases and J dropped 5 bases, with 16 bases sitting between them. Germline V gene data show CDR1 as SNHLY and CDR2 as FYNNEI. The sequenced part of the CDR3 DNA is TGTGCCAGCAGTCGACCAAGCGGTTCCGACGAG. This codes for CASSRPSGSDE. The entire CDR3 reads CASSRPSGSDEQYF. The variable domain in full, completed from reference TRBV2 and TRBJ2-7, reads EPEVTQTPSHQVTQMGQEVILRCVPISNHLYFYWYRQILGQKVEFLVSFYNNEISEKSEIFDDQFSVERPDGSNFTLKIRSTKLEDSAMYFCASSRPSGSDEQYFGPGTRLTVT.

Of note for this clone: The CDR3 end falls 3 residues outside the read, so it is completed with the germline J gene. The V and J genes are TRBV30 and TRBJ2-1; TRBD2 agrees at 7 bases. This CDR3 contains 14 residues. Trimming at V came to 5 bases and at J to 4 bases, leaving 8 bases not matched to a gene. Germline values: CDR1 GTSNPN, CDR2 SVGIG (reference sequence). CDR3 bases read: TGTGCCTGGGGGCCTCAGCGGGGATACAATGAG. This translates into CAWGPQRGYNE. The whole CDR3 sequence is CAWGPQRGYNEQFF.

About this clone itself: From the germline J gene comes the end of the CDR3, since the read stops 3 residues before it. The chain carries TRBV19 and TRBJ1-5; the D gene is possibly TRBD1 (6 bases). Trimming removed 3 bases at V and 5 bases at J, with 8 bases between. This CDR3 spans 13 amino acids. Germline V gene sequence: CDR1 LNHDA, CDR2 SQIVND (reference sequence). The CDR3 is CASSMGGHQPQHF. CDR3 bases read: TGTGCCAGTAGTATGGGGGGGCATCAGCCC.

This clone came up many times. From the germline J gene comes the end of the CDR3, since the read stops 3 residues before it. This chain joins TRBV12-3 or TRBV12-4 and TRBJ1-1; the match to TRBD1 covers 10 bases. V shed 5 bases, J shed 0 bases, and the junction held 6 bases outside the gene matches. The CDR3 has 16 residues. The CDR3 loop is CASSLGTGVMNTEAFF. The part of the CDR3 DNA that was read is TGTGCCAGCAGTCTCGGGACAGGGGTTATGAACACTGAA.